The clone carrying this T cell receptor (beta chain) was seen at least ten times. This specimen belongs to a study of T-cell reconstitution after alpha-beta-depleted transplantation in children. J was trimmed by 4 bases and V by 11 bases; bases with no gene match: 9. The CDR3 runs 14 residues. Germline V lookup: CDR1 ENHRY, CDR2 SYGVKD. Researchers prepared the TCRbeta library using unique molecular identifiers, the study reports. A single record per CDR3 protein comes from TCRdb applying MiXCR to the PCR reads. The sample lists some 490,000 distinct CDR3 sequences, 9.5% to 15% occurring once. The clonotype was recovered from a human donor who donated a stem cell graft to a child with combined immunodeficiency. Sequenced here: PBMCs from the stem cell graft donor, sampled from the stem cell graft. V is TRBV10-3 and J is TRBJ1-2, with 11 bases that match TRBD1. The CDR3 here is CASQGTGGAYGYTF. The CDR3 DNA reads TGTGCCTCGCAAGGGACAGGGGGAGCCTATGGCTACACCTTC.